This TCR beta chain was obtained from a study of OX40 agonist ivuxolimab in advanced cancers. In the study overall: Patients treated during dose escalation were battling hepatocellular carcinoma, melanoma, renal cell or head and neck cancer.

Germline-derived CDR1 and CDR2 are SGHRS and YFSETQ. With V trimmed by 4 bases and J by 6 bases, 6 bases remained unmatched. This CDR3 is 15 amino acids long. Some clones are missing from TCRdb's copy, which holds only in-frame ones; the method was immunoSEQ multiplex PCR. In the table there are about 140,000 clones, around nine tenths of which are singletons. The TCR sequence derives from an adult with an advanced solid tumor such as melanoma, head and neck, liver or kidney cancer. The rearrangement joins TRBV5-1 to TRBJ1-5; 11 bases agree with TRBD1. Sample: CD4+ or CD8+ T cells sorted from blood, taken in a trial of the OX40 agonist ivuxolimab. CDR3 in amino acids: CASSPLGQGAQPQHF. Written as DNA, the CDR3 is TGCGCCAGCAGCCCGCTAGGACAGGGGGCTCAGCCCCAGCATTTT. Based on the CDR3 plus reference TRBV5-1 and TRBJ1-5, the full variable domain is KAGVTQTPRYLIKTRGQQVTLSCSPISGHRSVSWYQQTPGQGLQFLFEYFSETQRNKGNFPGRFSGRQFSNSRSEMNVSTLELGDSALYLCASSPLGQGAQPQHFGDGTRLSIL.